These 22 T cell receptor beta chains came from one sample sequenced in a study of T cell responses to AZD1222 COVID-19 vaccine. The repertoire was sequenced with immunoSEQ multiplex PCR; TCRdb's copy has only in-frame clones and lacks some. The sample has about 110,000 clones; 84% are singletons. The source material was peripheral blood, sampled on day 0 of AZD1222 vaccination. These receptors all stem from an adult in good health.

The chain carries TRBV5-6 and TRBJ2-1, with 9 positions matching TRBD2. CDR1 SGHDT and CDR2 YYEEEE come from the germline V gene. V was clipped by 4 bases and J by 5 bases; unmatched bases: 10. CDR3 length equals 16 residues. CDR3 residues: CASSTGTSWSHNEQFF. The CDR3 nucleotides read TGTGCCAGCAGCACCGGGACTAGCTGGTCCCACAATGAGCAGTTCTTC.

J is TRBJ2-7 and V is TRBV5-4, with D perhaps TRBD1 (6 bases). The CDR3 runs 13 residues. V was shortened by 1 base and J by 3 bases, with 8 bases between the two germline ends. The V gene's germline CDR1 is SGHNT and CDR2 YYREEE (reference sequence). The CDR3: CASSLTQGYEQYF. The CDR3 DNA follows: TGTGCCAGCAGCTTGACACAGGGCTACGAGCAGTACTTC.

The chain employs TRBV10-3 and TRBJ1-5; D unresolved. Germline V gene data show CDR1 as ENHRY and CDR2 as SYGVKD. The CDR3 loop spans 15 amino acids. V was pared by 6 bases and J by 0 bases, with 12 bases between. The DNA of the CDR3 is TGTGCCATCAGCGACATCTCGAGTAGCAATCAGCCCCAGCATTTT. It translates to CAISDISSSNQPQHF.

The chain uses TRBV3-1 (or the pseudogene TRBV3-2) and TRBJ1-6; D is uncertain. Per the germline V gene, CDR1 is LGHDT and CDR2 is YNNKEL (reference sequence). Trimming shortened V by 4 bases and J by 10 bases, and 14 bases separated the two germline ends. This CDR3 is 14 amino acids long. The CDR3, as DNA: TGTGCCAGCAGCCCAGACAACGCGGGCTCACCCCTCCACTTT. Translation: CASSPDNAGSPLHF.

The chain links TRBV18 to TRBJ1-1; tentative D call: TRBD1 (5 bases). Trimming removed 3 bases at V and 11 bases at J, with 13 bases between. Germline assignment: CDR1 KGHSH and CDR2 LQKENI. CDR3 length: 12 amino acids. In nucleotides, the CDR3 is TGTGCCAGCTCACCGGGCCCAGAGGGGGCTTTCTTT. Its translation: CASSPGPEGAFF.

In its sample, this clone was seen a few times. The chain employs TRBV19 and TRBJ1-2; D ambiguous. The CDR3 length is 15 residues. CDR1 is LNHDA and CDR2 is SQIVND in the germline V gene (reference sequence). V lost 2 bases to trimming and J lost 5 bases, with 15 bases between them. The CDR3 is CASSILLSLGYGYTF. The CDR3 DNA reads as TGTGCCAGTAGTATATTACTCTCTCTTGGGTATGGCTACACCTTC. Filled out from reference TRBV19 and TRBJ1-2, the complete variable domain reads DGGITQSPKYLFRKEGQNVTLSCEQNLNHDAMYWYRQDPGQGLRLIYYSQIVNDFQKGDIAEGYSVSREKKESFPLTVTSAQKNPTAFYLCASSILLSLGYGYTFGSGTRLTVV.

This clone was picked up a small number of times. The V gene is TRBV7-2, the J gene TRBJ1-6; D unclear. There are 13 residues in the CDR3. Germline values: CDR1 SGHTA, CDR2 FQGNSA. V gave up 5 bases and J gave up 6 bases, with 8 bases separating them. This chain's CDR3 is CASSVGINSPLHF. The CDR3 DNA is TGTGCCAGCAGCGTTGGGATTAATTCACCCCTCCACTTT.

The rearrangement uses TRBV28 and TRBJ2-5; the D gene is possibly TRBD2 (6 bases). Germline loops: CDR1 MDHEN, CDR2 SYDVKM. Deletions cut 5 bases from V and 5 bases from J, with 18 bases between. The CDR3 totals 15 residues. The CDR3 region has the DNA TGTGCCAGCAGTCCTTCCGGGGGACGGGCGGAGACCCAGTACTTC. Translation gives CASSPSGGRAETQYF.

The rearrangement links TRBV28 to TRBJ1-2; D perhaps matches TRBD1 (6 bases). This CDR3 is built from 15 residues. V lost 6 bases, J lost 2 bases, and 16 bases lay in between. CDR1 and CDR2 from the germline V gene are MDHEN and SYDVKM. CDR3 sequence: CASSQSRGLNYGYTF. CDR3 bases: TGTGCCAGCAGCCAATCCAGGGGCCTCAACTATGGCTACACCTTC.

This rearrangement joins TRBV19 to TRBJ2-1, with D possibly being TRBD1 (6 bases). This CDR3 has 14 amino acids. With 1 base removed from V and 6 bases from J, the gap between germline ends came to 10 bases. Looked up from germline, CDR1 is LNHDA and CDR2 is SQIVND (reference sequence). The CDR3 DNA reads as TGTGCCAGTAGTATAGGCTCAGGGGTCAATGAGCAGTTCTTC. Translating gives CASSIGSGVNEQFF.

The genes are TRBV5-1 and TRBJ2-2; TRBD1 aligns across 11 bases. Germline V lookup: CDR1 SGHRS, CDR2 YFSETQ. This CDR3 spans 16 amino acids. The J segment lost 0 bases and the V segment lost 3 bases, leaving 1 base of the junction unmatched. CDR3 DNA: TGCGCCAGCAGCTGGACAGGGGGCGCGAACACCGGGGAGCTGTTTTTT. Encoded protein: CASSWTGGANTGELFF.

This chain links TRBV4-3 with TRBJ2-1; unclear D gene. The CDR3 is 16 residues long. In germline, CDR1 is LGHNA, CDR2 YSLEER. Trimming cost V 2 bases and J 1 base, with 12 bases left between them. The CDR3 coding sequence is TGCGCCAGCAGCCAACAGCCGAGCGCGTCCTACAATGAGCAGTTCTTC. Protein product: CASSQQPSASYNEQFF.

The count of this clone is one. V is TRBV20-1 and J is TRBJ2-7; D is perhaps TRBD2 (7 bases). The germline V gene has CDR1 DFQATT and CDR2 SNEGSKA (reference sequence). This CDR3 is 11 amino acids long. V was cut by 3 bases and J by 5 bases, with 8 bases left in between. CDR3 DNA sequence: TGCAGTGCTAGGGGGGGGCACGAGCAGTACTTC. This codes for CSARGGHEQYF.

The chain employs TRBV28 and TRBJ1-6; D call uncertain. This CDR3 spans 14 amino acids. Trimming removed 3 bases at V and 9 bases at J, with 12 bases between. The V gene's germline CDR1 is MDHEN and CDR2 SYDVKM. CDR3 amino acids: CASSFLGNGSPLHF. The CDR3 DNA sequence: TGTGCCAGCAGTTTCCTGGGCAACGGTTCACCCCTCCACTTT.

This chain joins TRBV3-1 (or the pseudogene TRBV3-2) and TRBJ2-5; D gene uncertain. This CDR3 region has 13 residues. V was trimmed by 0 bases and J by 2 bases, leaving 4 bases between them. Germline CDR1 is LGHDT and CDR2 is YNNKEL (reference sequence). CDR3 protein: CASSQDKQETQYF. CDR3 coding DNA: TGTGCCAGCAGCCAAGATAAGCAAGAGACCCAGTACTTC.

The chain employs TRBV5-1 and TRBJ2-3; 8 bases are a match to TRBD1. This CDR3 region has 15 residues. Trimming removed 4 bases from V and 0 bases from J; junction bases left unmatched: 4. Germline V gene lookup returns CDR1 SGHRS and CDR2 YFSETQ. The CDR3 protein is CASSRGQGSTDTQYF. The CDR3, as DNA: TGCGCCAGCAGCAGAGGACAGGGAAGCACAGATACGCAGTATTTT.

This sequence joins TRBV6-5 and TRBJ2-7; 11 bases match TRBD2. The germline V gene has CDR1 MNHEY and CDR2 SVGAGI. With 6 bases clipped from V and 2 bases from J, the junction kept 6 bases outside the gene matches. The CDR3 is 15 amino acids. The CDR3 DNA is TGTGCCAGCAGGGGGGGGACTAGCGGTACCTACGAGCAGTACTTC. Translating it yields CASRGGTSGTYEQYF.

The chain's CDR3 is CATSDPGTSGTSNEQFF. The CDR3 coding sequence is TGTGCCACCAGTGACCCAGGGACTAGCGGGACGTCCAATGAGCAGTTCTTC. This chain uses TRBV24-1 with TRBJ2-1; TRBD2 matches 13 bases. This CDR3 has 17 residues. V gave up 4 bases and J gave up 6 bases; unmatched junction bases: 8. The germline V gene has CDR1 KGHDR and CDR2 SFDVKD.

This chain uses TRBV18 with TRBJ2-1; D unresolved. Trimming pared 0 bases from V and 0 bases from J, leaving 9 bases between. The CDR3 has 16 amino acids. Germline loops: CDR1 KGHSH, CDR2 LQKENI. CDR3 loop: CASSPPAQSSYNEQFF. CDR3 nucleotide sequence: TGTGCCAGCTCACCACCAGCCCAAAGCTCCTACAATGAGCAGTTCTTC. The entire variable domain, with the rest obtained from reference TRBV18 and TRBJ2-1, is as follows: NAGVMQNPRHLVRRRGQEARLRCSPMKGHSHVYWYRQLPEEGLKFMVYLQKENIIDESGMPKERFSAEFPKEGPSILRIQQVVRGDSAAYFCASSPPAQSSYNEQFFGPGTRLTVL.

The gene calls are TRBV7-9 and TRBJ2-7, with no clear D. This CDR3 has 12 amino acids. Trimming cost V 4 bases and J 2 bases, with 6 bases left between them. Germline loops: CDR1 SEHNR, CDR2 FQNEAQ (reference sequence). The CDR3 is CASSSFTYEQYF. The CDR3 DNA reads TGTGCCAGCAGCTCTTTTACCTACGAGCAGTACTTC.

The table lists this clone with a few counts. The V call is TRBV2, the J call TRBJ1-3; 9 bases agree with TRBD1. Germline CDR1 reads SNHLY; CDR2 reads FYNNEI. The V segment lost 4 bases and the J segment 4 bases; nucleotides outside the gene matches: 2. CDR3 length equals 14 residues. The CDR3 coding sequence is TGTGCCAGCAGTGTCGGGACAGGGGGAAACACCATATATTTT. This translates into CASSVGTGGNTIYF.

The gene calls are TRBV5-1 and TRBJ2-7, with 11 positions matching TRBD2. With 3 bases clipped from V and 2 bases from J, the junction kept 4 bases outside the gene matches. The CDR3 is made up of 15 amino acids. CDR1 is SGHRS and CDR2 is YFSETQ in the germline V gene. CDR3 loop: CASSWGLAAPYEQYF. The CDR3 region has the DNA TGCGCCAGCAGCTGGGGACTAGCGGCCCCCTACGAGCAGTACTTC.